Presented here are 11 T cell receptor beta chains from one specimen sequenced in a study of persistence of HIV-infected CD4 T cells (dated by TCRdb to 2020 to 2022). The sample's treatment or condition label, decoded: suppressive antiretroviral therapy. A pool of overlapping 15-mer peptides from HIV-1 Gag, at around 1 ug per peptide per mL, was used to stimulate the cells. Sorting of responding CD4+ T cells was based on upregulation of both CD40 ligand and CD69. The immunoSEQ hsTCRB assay version 4, run in survey mode, was used to sequence TCRbeta repertoires from genomic DNA. TCRdb limited this immuneACCESS table to in-frame rearrangements with V and J called. A share of clones is missing; checked studies link under half to unresolved V genes, and the rest is unexplained. The sample profile shows almost 20,000 clones; about 62% of them were found once. 1.9% of the sample is taken by the ten largest.

Antigens for these TCRs are unknown. The sequences come from CD4+ T cells sorted from PBMCs after roughly 20-hour stimulation, collected from a patient who received antiretroviral therapy. Reading the label with the study, this specimen's cell subset or site is: CD40L+CD69+ CD4 T cells responding to HIV-1 Gag peptides. The source of these receptors is an adult woman with HIV who was CMV-seropositive.

The V call is TRBV5-1, the J call TRBJ2-7; 10 bases are shared with TRBD2. The CDR3 sequence is 14 residues long. J gave up 4 bases and V 1 base, and 2 bases lay outside the gene matches. Germline values: CDR1 SGHRS, CDR2 YFSETQ. CDR3 sequence reads: CASSLQLAGYEQYF. As DNA, the CDR3 is TGCGCCAGCAGCTTGCAACTAGCGGGATACGAGCAGTACTTC.

V usage is TRBV10-3 and J usage is TRBJ1-2; 9 positions match TRBD1. This CDR3 spans 15 amino acids. Unmatched junction bases numbered 4, after V lost 2 bases and J lost 3 bases. In germline, CDR1 is ENHRY, CDR2 SYGVKD. DNA of the CDR3: TGTGCCATCAGTGAGGGGACAGGGAGGCACTATGGCTACACCTTC. Translation gives CAISEGTGRHYGYTF.

This clone showed up just once. This chain uses TRBV5-1 with TRBJ2-1; maybe TRBD1 (6 bases). With 3 bases removed from V and 10 bases from J, the gap between germline ends came to 20 bases. CDR3 length: 15 amino acids. Germline-derived CDR1 and CDR2 are SGHRS and YFSETQ. CDR3 in DNA: TGCGCCAGCAGCTATCCGGGACACCCGGTGGAGGAGCAGTTCTTC. Translated: CASSYPGHPVEEQFF.

In its sample, this clone was seen a few times. The J gene is TRBJ1-4, the V gene TRBV29-1; D ambiguous. Trimming removed 4 bases at V and 3 bases at J, with 9 bases between. The germline gives CDR1 SQVTM, CDR2 ANQGSEA. The CDR3 runs to 13 residues. The CDR3 DNA is TGCAGCGTTGGAGGGTCCTCTAATGAAAAACTGTTTTTT. Translated, it gives CSVGGSSNEKLFF. Filled out from reference TRBV29-1 and TRBJ1-4, the complete variable domain reads SAVISQKPSRDICQRGTSLTIQCQVDSQVTMMFWYRQQPGQSLTLIATANQGSEATYESGFVIDKFPISRPNLTFSTLTVSNMSPEDSSIYLCSVGGSSNEKLFFGSGTQLSVL.

On this clone: Additional DNA sequences in this sample encode the identical CDR3. The V gene is TRBV7-8, the J gene TRBJ1-6; maybe TRBD1 (6 bases). Germline loops: CDR1 SGHVS, CDR2 FQNEAQ. Deletions cut 0 bases from V and 0 bases from J, with 12 bases between. The CDR3 is 18 residues long. The CDR3 nucleotides are TGTGCCAGCAGCTTAGCGCGCCAGGGGAGCTCCTATAATTCACCCCTCCACTTT. Translation: CASSLARQGSSYNSPLHF.

The rearrangement links TRBV29-1 to TRBJ2-3; D is perhaps TRBD2 (6 bases). The CDR3 loop spans 12 amino acids. V was shortened by 4 bases and J by 4 bases, with 9 bases between the two germline ends. Germline CDR1 is SQVTM and CDR2 is ANQGSEA. The CDR3 sequence is CSVVEGPDTQYF. In nucleotides, the CDR3 is TGCAGCGTTGTGGAGGGGCCAGATACGCAGTATTTT.

This chain joins TRBV15 and TRBJ2-5; D not certain. Looked up from germline, CDR1 is LNHNV and CDR2 is YYDKDF (reference sequence). The CDR3 runs 13 residues. V was trimmed by 4 bases and J by 6 bases, leaving 12 bases between them. Written as DNA, the CDR3 is TGTGCCACCAGCACCTCTGGTAGGAAGACCCAGTACTTC. Residues: CATSTSGRKTQYF.

This clone has only a few counts. V and J are TRBV14 and TRBJ2-3, with D perhaps TRBD1 or TRBD2 (6 bases each). Germline CDR1 SGHDN, CDR2 FVKESK. The V gene lost 4 bases and the J gene lost 0 bases, with 8 bases spanning the gap. The length of the CDR3 is 14 residues. CDR3 bases: TGTGCCAGCAGCCCCGGGGGCAGCACAGATACGCAGTATTTT. Its protein product is CASSPGGSTDTQYF.

This clone was detected only once. The rearrangement uses TRBV6-5 and TRBJ2-2; 10 bases map to TRBD1. CDR3 length: 15 residues. The germline CDR1 and CDR2 sequences are MNHEY and SVGAGI. With V trimmed by 6 bases and J by 6 bases, 7 bases remained unmatched. The CDR3 here is CASRRQGAVAGELFF. The DNA of the CDR3 is TGTGCCAGCAGACGACAGGGGGCTGTGGCCGGGGAGCTGTTTTTT.

This clone has only a few counts. The chain is built from TRBV29-1 and TRBJ1-1, with 9 bases lining up with TRBD1. This CDR3 is built from 10 residues. Germline V lookup: CDR1 SQVTM, CDR2 ANQGSEA. In nucleotides, the CDR3 is TGCAGTGCCGGGACAGGGCAAGCTTTCTTT. Translating gives CSAGTGQAFF.

V and J are TRBV24-1 and TRBJ2-4, with a weak D call TRBD2 (6 bases). The CDR3 extends over 15 amino acids. Germline V lookup: CDR1 KGHDR, CDR2 SFDVKD. V gave up 5 bases and J gave up 5 bases, with 15 bases separating them. CDR3 sequence (DNA): TGTGCCACCAGTGGTCTCCGGGGCGGGGAAAACATTCAGTACTTC. This sequence encodes CATSGLRGGENIQYF.